These T cell receptor beta chains were read from a single sample in a study of T-cell reconstitution after alpha-beta-depleted transplantation in children. TCRdb re-analysed the PCR reads in MiXCR, keeping a single row per CDR3 protein. The sample records a few hundred thousand distinct CDR3 sequences, approximately 10% being singletons. Here the sequenced sample was PBMCs from the stem cell graft donor, taken from the stem cell graft. The receptors derive from a human donor who donated a stem cell graft to a child with acute lymphoblastic leukemia. The CDR3 runs from the conserved cysteine through the conserved F or W. Fields, in order: J gene, V gene, D gene, clone size, CDR3 DNA, CDR3 protein. The D gene is left open where the match is weak. The size entry is marked missing in some rows and otherwise reads once, few, many or a size class.

j_gene: TRBJ2-2
v_gene: TRBV27
d_gene: TRBD1
abundance: many
CDR3nt: TGTGCCAGCAGTTTATCGCAACAGGGGGCCGGGGAGCTGTTTTTT
CDR3aa: CASSLSQQGAGELFF

j_gene: TRBJ2-5
v_gene: TRBV4-3
d_gene: -
abundance: once
CDR3nt: TGCGCCAGCAGCCAAGAAGCCCAGGGTCTTCTAGGCCAAGAGACCCAGTACTTC
CDR3aa: CASSQEAQGLLGQETQYF

j_gene: TRBJ2-2
v_gene: TRBV10-1
d_gene: TRBD2
abundance: few
CDR3nt: TGCGCCAGCAGTGATTCGAGCGGGGGCCCGAACACCGGGGAGCTGTTTTTT
CDR3aa: CASSDSSGGPNTGELFF

j_gene: TRBJ2-5
v_gene: TRBV5-1
d_gene: -
abundance: many
CDR3nt: TGCGCCAGCAGTTTACAGTGGGGGGTCCAAGAGACCCAGTACTTC
CDR3aa: CASSLQWGVQETQYF

j_gene: TRBJ2-3
v_gene: TRBV10-3
d_gene: TRBD2
abundance: many
CDR3nt: TGTGCCATCAGTACCGGGACTAGCATCACAGATACGCAGTATTTT
CDR3aa: CAISTGTSITDTQYF

j_gene: TRBJ2-2
v_gene: TRBV12-3/TRBV12-4
d_gene: -
abundance: few
CDR3nt: TGTGCCAGCAGCCAACTTGGGAGCACCGGGGAGCTGTTTTTT
CDR3aa: CASSQLGSTGELFF

j_gene: TRBJ2-1
v_gene: TRBV5-1
d_gene: TRBD2
abundance: -
CDR3nt: TGCGCCAGCAGCTTGGCTCTAGCGGGGGGAAACAATGAGCAGTTCTTC
CDR3aa: CASSLALAGGNNEQFF

j_gene: TRBJ1-2
v_gene: TRBV20-1
d_gene: -
abundance: -
CDR3nt: TGCAGTGCTAGTTTGACGTCCTATGGCTACACCTTC
CDR3aa: CSASLTSYGYTF

j_gene: TRBJ2-3
v_gene: TRBV5-1
d_gene: -
abundance: many
CDR3nt: TGCGCCAGCAGATCCAGGACCCTGATAGACACAGATACGCAGTATTTT
CDR3aa: CASRSRTLIDTDTQYF

j_gene: TRBJ2-7
v_gene: TRBV10-1
d_gene: -
abundance: -
CDR3nt: TGCGCCAGCAGTGACGGTTGGCGGGAGCAGTACTTC
CDR3aa: CASSDGWREQYF

j_gene: TRBJ1-1
v_gene: TRBV11-2
d_gene: -
abundance: few
CDR3nt: TGTGCCAGCAGCTACGCGTCGGGGGCTGGTGAAGCTTTCTTT
CDR3aa: CASSYASGAGEAFF

j_gene: TRBJ1-6
v_gene: TRBV7-2
d_gene: -
abundance: -
CDR3nt: TGTGCCAGCAGCTTCTCGGGACAACTAAATTCACCCCTCCACTTT
CDR3aa: CASSFSGQLNSPLHF

j_gene: TRBJ2-5
v_gene: TRBV2
d_gene: TRBD2
abundance: -
CDR3nt: TGTACCAGCAGCCACGAAACGCTAGCGGGGGGGCATCGGGAGGAGACCCAGTACTTC
CDR3aa: CTSSHETLAGGHREETQYF

j_gene: TRBJ2-5
v_gene: TRBV15
d_gene: TRBD2
abundance: many
CDR3nt: TGTGCCACCAGCCCAGCCCTAGCGGGGGGGGAAGAGACCCAGTACTTC
CDR3aa: CATSPALAGGEETQYF

j_gene: TRBJ1-2
v_gene: TRBV28
d_gene: -
abundance: many
CDR3nt: TGTGCCAGGACAAGGGGAGCTAACTATGGCTACACCTTC
CDR3aa: CARTRGANYGYTF

j_gene: TRBJ2-1
v_gene: TRBV12-3/TRBV12-4
d_gene: -
abundance: -
CDR3nt: TGTGCCAGCGGAACCTACCTAAACAATGAGCAGTTCTTC
CDR3aa: CASGTYLNNEQFF

j_gene: TRBJ2-7
v_gene: TRBV20-1
d_gene: TRBD1
abundance: -
CDR3nt: TGCAGTGCCCCGGGACAGAGTAACTACGAGCAGTACTTC
CDR3aa: CSAPGQSNYEQYF

j_gene: TRBJ2-5
v_gene: TRBV7-7
d_gene: -
abundance: many
CDR3nt: TGTGCCAGCAGCTTAGGAGCGGAAGAGACCCAGTACTTC
CDR3aa: CASSLGAEETQYF

j_gene: TRBJ2-1
v_gene: TRBV3-1
d_gene: -
abundance: few
CDR3nt: TGTGCCAGCAGCCATGCGGGGCAGAGAGTGAATGAGCAGTTCTTC
CDR3aa: CASSHAGQRVNEQFF

j_gene: TRBJ1-5
v_gene: TRBV12-3/TRBV12-4
d_gene: -
abundance: -
CDR3nt: TGTGCCAGCGCTCAAGGGAGGGTCAATCAGCCCCAGCATTTT
CDR3aa: CASAQGRVNQPQHF

j_gene: TRBJ2-3
v_gene: TRBV7-8
d_gene: -
abundance: few
CDR3nt: TGTGCCAGCAGCTTCGGGACTCCCCTGGATACGCAGTATTTT
CDR3aa: CASSFGTPLDTQYF

j_gene: TRBJ1-1
v_gene: TRBV6-1
d_gene: -
abundance: few
CDR3nt: TGTGCCAGCAGTCCCGGGTTTCGGGCTGAAGCTTTCTTT
CDR3aa: CASSPGFRAEAFF

j_gene: TRBJ2-5
v_gene: TRBV6-5
d_gene: -
abundance: few
CDR3nt: TGTGCCAGCAGATTAGGGGGTGGGGAAGAGACCCAGTACTTC
CDR3aa: CASRLGGGEETQYF

j_gene: TRBJ2-7
v_gene: TRBV7-9
d_gene: TRBD2
abundance: few
CDR3nt: TGTGCCAGCAGCTTAACCCCTAGCGGGGCGACTTACGAGCAGTACTTC
CDR3aa: CASSLTPSGATYEQYF

j_gene: TRBJ1-1
v_gene: TRBV18
d_gene: -
abundance: -
CDR3nt: TGTGCCAGCTCACCAATAAAGGGCACTGAAGCTTTCTTT
CDR3aa: CASSPIKGTEAFF

j_gene: TRBJ2-7
v_gene: TRBV4-3
d_gene: -
abundance: few
CDR3nt: TGCGCCAGCAGCCAAGTCCGCGTTACAGGGAGCGAGCAGTACTTC
CDR3aa: CASSQVRVTGSEQYF

j_gene: TRBJ2-7
v_gene: TRBV20-1
d_gene: -
abundance: -
CDR3nt: TGCAGTGCGAAAAGGGAGGTGAGCTCCTACGAGCAGTACTTC
CDR3aa: CSAKREVSSYEQYF

j_gene: TRBJ2-2
v_gene: TRBV4-3
d_gene: TRBD2
abundance: few
CDR3nt: TGCGCCAGCAGCCAAGAGAGCGGGGGCCATAACACCGGGGAGCTGTTTTTT
CDR3aa: CASSQESGGHNTGELFF

j_gene: TRBJ2-3
v_gene: TRBV7-6
d_gene: TRBD2
abundance: few
CDR3nt: TGTGCCAGCAGCTTAGGACTAGCACGAGGAGTAGGCACAGATACGCAGTATTTT
CDR3aa: CASSLGLARGVGTDTQYF

j_gene: TRBJ2-1
v_gene: TRBV19
d_gene: TRBD1
abundance: few
CDR3nt: TGTGCCAGTAGTACGGGACAGGGTAATGAGCAGTTCTTC
CDR3aa: CASSTGQGNEQFF

j_gene: TRBJ2-3
v_gene: TRBV27
d_gene: -
abundance: many
CDR3nt: TGTGCCAGCAGTTTGTACGGGGGCACAGATACGCAGTATTTT
CDR3aa: CASSLYGGTDTQYF

j_gene: TRBJ1-3
v_gene: TRBV29-1
d_gene: -
abundance: many
CDR3nt: TGCAGCGGTAACTCTGGAAACACCATATATTTT
CDR3aa: CSGNSGNTIYF

j_gene: TRBJ1-4
v_gene: TRBV5-1
d_gene: TRBD1
abundance: -
CDR3nt: TGCGCCAGCAGCTGGGGGGACAGAGCAACTAATGAAAAACTGTTTTTT
CDR3aa: CASSWGDRATNEKLFF

j_gene: TRBJ2-7
v_gene: TRBV5-1
d_gene: TRBD2
abundance: few
CDR3nt: TGCGCCAGCAGCATTCGCCCTAGCGGGGGAAACGAGCAGTACTTC
CDR3aa: CASSIRPSGGNEQYF

j_gene: TRBJ2-1
v_gene: TRBV15
d_gene: -
abundance: many
CDR3nt: TGTGCCACCAGCGCAGCCCGGGATGGAAATGAGCAGTTCTTC
CDR3aa: CATSAARDGNEQFF

j_gene: TRBJ1-5
v_gene: TRBV10-2
d_gene: -
abundance: few
CDR3nt: TGCGCCAGCATGGGTAATAGCAATCAGCCCCAGCATTTT
CDR3aa: CASMGNSNQPQHF

j_gene: TRBJ1-1
v_gene: TRBV7-9
d_gene: -
abundance: many
CDR3nt: TGTGCCAGCAGCTCCGGTAGTGTGAACACTGAAGCTTTCTTT
CDR3aa: CASSSGSVNTEAFF

j_gene: TRBJ2-2
v_gene: TRBV10-3
d_gene: -
abundance: -
CDR3nt: TGTGCCATCAGTGTCAGTCAGGGCAGGGGCACCGGGGAGCTGTTTTTT
CDR3aa: CAISVSQGRGTGELFF

j_gene: TRBJ2-2
v_gene: TRBV7-9
d_gene: -
abundance: few
CDR3nt: TGTGCCAGCACCCCTGGGTCTGCCGGGGAGCTGTTTTTT
CDR3aa: CASTPGSAGELFF

j_gene: TRBJ1-5
v_gene: TRBV12-3/TRBV12-4
d_gene: -
abundance: many
CDR3nt: TGTGCCAGCAGTTTTCGCAGGGACCTCAATCAGCCCCAGCATTTT
CDR3aa: CASSFRRDLNQPQHF

j_gene: TRBJ2-1
v_gene: TRBV9
d_gene: -
abundance: -
CDR3nt: TGTGCCAGCAGCGCTCAGGGGGGAGGGCCATACACATTCAATGAGCAGTTCTTC
CDR3aa: CASSAQGGGPYTFNEQFF

j_gene: TRBJ2-5
v_gene: TRBV20-1
d_gene: TRBD1
abundance: many
CDR3nt: TGCAGTGCCCTAGACAGGGTACAAGAGACCCAGTACTTC
CDR3aa: CSALDRVQETQYF

j_gene: TRBJ2-3
v_gene: TRBV3-1
d_gene: TRBD2
abundance: few
CDR3nt: TGTGCCAGCAGCCTCTCCTGGACTAGCGGGGGGACAGATACGCAGTATTTT
CDR3aa: CASSLSWTSGGTDTQYF

j_gene: TRBJ2-7
v_gene: TRBV10-2
d_gene: -
abundance: -
CDR3nt: TGCGCCAGCAGTGAGACAGGGCCTACGGCCGCGCACTCCTACGAGCAGTACTTC
CDR3aa: CASSETGPTAAHSYEQYF

j_gene: TRBJ1-1
v_gene: TRBV20-1
d_gene: TRBD1
abundance: -
CDR3nt: TGCAGTGCGGAAACCACAGGGGCGGGTGAAGCTTTCTTT
CDR3aa: CSAETTGAGEAFF

j_gene: TRBJ2-7
v_gene: TRBV5-4
d_gene: -
abundance: -
CDR3nt: TGTGCCAGCAGTAATTCTCACTCCTACGAGCAGTACTTC
CDR3aa: CASSNSHSYEQYF

j_gene: TRBJ2-7
v_gene: TRBV18
d_gene: TRBD1
abundance: few
CDR3nt: TGTGCCAGCTCACCACTCCAGGGGGACGCGTACGAGCAGTACTTC
CDR3aa: CASSPLQGDAYEQYF

j_gene: TRBJ2-1
v_gene: TRBV28
d_gene: -
abundance: few
CDR3nt: TGTGCCAGCAGTTTATCGGGTGAGCAGTTCTTC
CDR3aa: CASSLSGEQFF

j_gene: TRBJ2-2
v_gene: TRBV12-3/TRBV12-4
d_gene: -
abundance: few
CDR3nt: TGTGCCAGCAGTTCATGGCAGTCGAACACCGGGGAGCTGTTTTTT
CDR3aa: CASSSWQSNTGELFF